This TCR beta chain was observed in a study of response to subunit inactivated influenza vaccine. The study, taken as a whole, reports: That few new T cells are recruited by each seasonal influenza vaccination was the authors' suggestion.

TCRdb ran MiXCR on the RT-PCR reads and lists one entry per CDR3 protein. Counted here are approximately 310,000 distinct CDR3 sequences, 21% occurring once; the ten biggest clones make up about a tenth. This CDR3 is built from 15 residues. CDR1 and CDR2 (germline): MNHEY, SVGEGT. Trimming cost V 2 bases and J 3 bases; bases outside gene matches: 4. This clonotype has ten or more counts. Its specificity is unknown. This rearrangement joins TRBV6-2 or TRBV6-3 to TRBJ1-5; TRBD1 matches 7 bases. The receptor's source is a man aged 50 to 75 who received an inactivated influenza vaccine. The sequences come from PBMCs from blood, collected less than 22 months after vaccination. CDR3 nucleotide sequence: TGTGCCAGCAGTTACGTGGACAGGATCAATCAGCCCCAGCATTTT. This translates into CASSYVDRINQPQHF.